Below, 2 T cell receptor beta chains from the same sample are listed, as sequenced in a study of T cells in Graves' hyperthyroidism and ophthalmopathy. Template material for amplifying TCR beta CDR3 regions consisted of RNA transcripts. The study used the HTBI primer set for a first-round RT-PCR of the TCR CDR3. TCRdb processed the multiplex PCR reads anew with MiXCR; each CDR3 protein has one entry. The table lists some 550,000 distinct CDR3 sequences, 15% to 20% of them singletons. Sequenced input: blood. The receptors were sampled from a woman in her thirties or forties with Graves' ophthalmopathy.

This clonotype has a handful of counts. The J gene is TRBJ1-1, the V gene TRBV7-2; TRBD1 matches at 9 bases. With V trimmed by 5 bases and J by 10 bases, 8 bases remained unmatched. This CDR3 has 13 residues. Germline loops: CDR1 SGHTA, CDR2 FQGNSA. DNA of the CDR3: TGTGCCAGCAGCGCGGACAGGGGCGTGGCAGCTTTCTTT. Amino acid sequence: CASSADRGVAAFF.

This clonotype appeared many times. V is TRBV3-1 and J is TRBJ2-3; 8 nucleotides align to TRBD2. V was pared by 0 bases and J by 0 bases, with 8 bases of the junction left unmatched. The V gene's germline CDR1 is LGHDT and CDR2 YNNKEL (reference sequence). The CDR3 sequence is 18 residues long. CDR3: CASSQDPRLARSTDTQYF. The CDR3 region has the DNA TGTGCCAGCAGCCAAGACCCGAGACTAGCGCGAAGCACAGATACGCAGTATTTT.